This TCR beta chain was observed in a study of cytomegalovirus exposure and HLA in healthy donors. About the study: Around 80 million unique TCR sequences came from HLA-typed donors in an early release.

The PCR made use of 60 Vbeta and 13 Jbeta primers. The repertoire was sequenced with immunoSEQ multiplex PCR; TCRdb's copy has only in-frame clones and lacks some. The sample contains about 110,000 clones, roughly 70% of which appear only once. This clone appeared once. Its antigen is undetermined. The study, taken as a whole, reports: Confirmation was obtained in vitro that a few CMV-associated chains are specific for CMV antigens.

This sequence originates from a woman in her 70s in good health and CMV-seropositive. Sample: PBMCs.

The DNA for the CDR3 is TGCGCCAGCAGCTCCGAAGCGCGAGCCCAAGAGACCCAGTACTTC. Its protein is CASSSEARAQETQYF. This chain links TRBV5-1 with TRBJ2-5; D is uncertain. V was cut by 3 bases and J by 1 base, with 13 bases left in between. The CDR3 totals 15 residues. Germline loops: CDR1 SGHRS, CDR2 YFSETQ.